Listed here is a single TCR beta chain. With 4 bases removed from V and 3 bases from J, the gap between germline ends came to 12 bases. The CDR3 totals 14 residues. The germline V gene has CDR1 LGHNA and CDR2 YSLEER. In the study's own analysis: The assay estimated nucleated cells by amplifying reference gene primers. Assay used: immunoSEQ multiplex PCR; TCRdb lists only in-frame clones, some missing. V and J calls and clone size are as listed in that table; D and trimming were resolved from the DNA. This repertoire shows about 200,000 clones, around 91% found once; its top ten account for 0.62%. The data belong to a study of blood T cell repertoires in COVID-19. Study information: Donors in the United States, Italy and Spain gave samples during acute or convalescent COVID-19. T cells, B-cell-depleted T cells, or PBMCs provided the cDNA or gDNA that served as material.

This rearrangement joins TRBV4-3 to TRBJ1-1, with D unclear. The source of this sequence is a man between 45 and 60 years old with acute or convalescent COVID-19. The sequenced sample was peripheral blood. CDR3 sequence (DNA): TGCGCCAGCAGCCGCAGGATCTCCGACACTGAAGCTTTCTTT. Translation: CASSRRISDTEAFF.